These 24 T cell receptor beta chains were sequenced from one sample in a study of blood T cell repertoires in COVID-19. The data were produced by immunoSEQ multiplex PCR, yet TCRdb's version contains in-frame clones alone and is incomplete. The sample consists of 350,000 to 450,000 clones, more than 75% of them appearing once. The sequenced sample consisted of peripheral blood. All receptors derive from a human donor in a cohort sampled during active COVID-19.

The CDR3 DNA reads as TGTGCCAGCCAGCCCAGGACTAGCGGGATGGTGCTGTTCTTC. Its protein is CASQPRTSGMVLFF. The chain carries TRBV2 and TRBJ2-1; 12 bases fit TRBD2. The V gene's germline CDR1 is SNHLY and CDR2 FYNNEI. The CDR3 has 14 amino acids. V lost 8 bases, J lost 15 bases, and 14 bases stayed unmatched.

This clone came up once. The V call is TRBV30, the J call TRBJ2-3; 9 bases fit TRBD1. CDR3 length: 14 residues. Germline values: CDR1 GTSNPN, CDR2 SVGIG (reference sequence). V lost 8 bases, J lost 5 bases, and 11 bases stayed unmatched. CDR3 in amino acids: CARGGQGKGDTQYF. The CDR3 nucleotides read TGTGCCAGGGGGGGACAGGGAAAGGGAGATACGCAGTATTTT.

The V gene is TRBV6-5, the J gene TRBJ2-5; the D gene is possibly TRBD2 (6 bases). The V gene's germline CDR1 is MNHEY and CDR2 SVGAGI. V lost 6 bases and J 3 bases, leaving 11 bases between the germline ends. This CDR3 contains 13 residues. The CDR3 is CASSAGGEETQYF. The CDR3 bases are TGTGCCAGCAGCGCCGGGGGTGAAGAGACCCAGTACTTC.

This clone was counted ten times or more. The V call is TRBV28, the J call TRBJ1-5; D possibly corresponds to TRBD1 (6 bases). Germline lookup yields CDR1 MDHEN and CDR2 SYDVKM. Between the trimmed V and J ends, which lost 6 bases and 3 bases, there was a span of 21 bases. CDR3 length equals 17 residues. The CDR3 region has the DNA TGTGCCAGCAGAGCCTACAGGGTCCCTTACCCCAATCAGCCCCAGCATTTT. This sequence encodes CASRAYRVPYPNQPQHF.

CDR3 nucleotides: TGCGCCAGCAGCCAAGAGAACAGCCCCTACGAGCAGTACTTC. Protein: CASSQENSPYEQYF. This chain connects TRBV4-1 to TRBJ2-7; D not resolved. The germline V gene has CDR1 MGHRA and CDR2 YSYEKL. This CDR3 contains 14 residues. V lost 0 bases, J lost 2 bases, and 8 bases lay in between.

V and J are TRBV14 and TRBJ1-4, with D hard to call. Germline V CDR1 and CDR2: SGHDN, FVKESK. Between the trimmed V and J ends, which lost 3 bases and 3 bases, there was a span of 8 bases. CDR3 length: 14 residues. CDR3 nucleotides: TGTGCCAGCAGCCAGTCCGGGGCTAATGAAAAACTGTTTTTT. It yields the protein CASSQSGANEKLFF.

V usage is TRBV6-5 and J usage is TRBJ1-2; 7 bases fit TRBD1. Germline V gives CDR1 MNHEY, CDR2 SVGAGI. The CDR3 length is 14 residues. J was trimmed by 2 bases and V by 2 bases; bases with no gene match: 2. CDR3 nucleotide sequence: TGTGCCAGCAGTTACACAGGGGCGAACTATGGCTACACCTTC. It codes for CASSYTGANYGYTF.

The gene calls are TRBV11-2 and TRBJ1-6; TRBD1 matches 7 bases. The germline gives CDR1 SGHAT, CDR2 FQNNGV. The J segment lost 7 bases and the V segment lost 2 bases, leaving 5 bases of the junction unmatched. This CDR3 contains 15 residues. Written as DNA, the CDR3 is TGTGCCAGCAGCTTATTCGGCAGGGGGAATTCACCCCTCCACTTT. Protein sequence: CASSLFGRGNSPLHF.

This chain uses TRBV13 with TRBJ2-7; D might be TRBD2 (5 bases). The CDR3 is made up of 14 amino acids. CDR1 is PRHDT and CDR2 is FYEKMQ in the germline V gene (reference sequence). Trimming took 5 bases from V and 3 from J, leaving 14 bases between them. This CDR3 reads CASSPPDSFYEQYF. CDR3 coding DNA: TGTGCCAGCAGCCCCCCGGACTCCTTCTACGAGCAGTACTTC.

This clone occurred a few times. The chain carries TRBV19 and TRBJ1-5; the match to TRBD1 covers 7 bases. Germline loops: CDR1 LNHDA, CDR2 SQIVND (reference sequence). The ends lost 5 bases at V and 4 bases at J; junction bases unmatched: 11. There are 16 residues in the CDR3. CDR3 in DNA: TGTGCCAGTAGTCTCCGCCGGGACAGTTTAAATCAGCCCCAGCATTTT. It encodes CASSLRRDSLNQPQHF.

Regarding this clone: At the DNA level, this CDR3 is encoded by other sequences in the same sample as well. The chain uses TRBV4-2 and TRBJ2-7; 7 bases are shared with TRBD1. CDR3 length equals 15 residues. Germline assignment: CDR1 LGHNA and CDR2 YNFKEQ. The V segment lost 6 bases and the J segment 4 bases; nucleotides outside the gene matches: 12. As DNA, the CDR3 is TGTGCCAGCAGGCCTCACACCGGGACAGAGTACGAGCAGTACTTC. Translation gives CASRPHTGTEYEQYF.

This clone showed up just once. The V and J genes are TRBV29-1 and TRBJ2-1; TRBD2 aligns across 7 bases. Germline V gives CDR1 SQVTM, CDR2 ANQGSEA. This CDR3 region has 13 residues. This CDR3 is CSVTGGLNDEQFF. CDR3 nucleotide sequence: TGCAGTGTTACCGGGGGACTAAACGATGAGCAGTTCTTC.

This rearrangement joins TRBV28 to TRBJ1-2, with 7 bases matching TRBD1. Germline-derived CDR1 and CDR2 are MDHEN and SYDVKM. The CDR3 runs 14 residues. Trimming cost V 8 bases and J 4 bases; bases outside gene matches: 10. The CDR3 bases are TGTGCCAGCGGCCAGACAGGGTTTGTCTATGGCTACACCTTC. Translating it yields CASGQTGFVYGYTF.

J is TRBJ2-1 and V is TRBV3-1 (or the pseudogene TRBV3-2); D gene ambiguous. CDR3 length equals 16 residues. Trimming pared 1 base from V and 9 bases from J, leaving 19 bases between. Germline V gene lookup returns CDR1 LGHDT and CDR2 YNNKEL (reference sequence). The CDR3 sequence is CASSQAGPPLGVEQFF. CDR3 sequence (DNA): TGTGCCAGCAGCCAAGCAGGCCCCCCACTTGGCGTTGAGCAGTTCTTC.

This chain links TRBV5-1 with TRBJ1-1; TRBD1 might be the D (6 bases). Germline CDR1 SGHRS, CDR2 YFSETQ. The CDR3 runs 16 residues. V was cut by 4 bases and J by 4 bases, with 20 bases left in between. The CDR3 loop is CASSPGRGGQGTEAFF. In nucleotides, the CDR3 is TGCGCCAGCAGCCCGGGGAGGGGGGGCCAGGGCACTGAAGCTTTCTTT.

In DNA, the CDR3 is TGCGCCAGCAGCTTGGGGGGCGCGAGCTCCTACAATGAGCAGTTCTTC. This gives the protein CASSLGGASSYNEQFF. V is TRBV5-1 and J is TRBJ2-1; the D gene is possibly TRBD1 (5 bases). The germline V gene has CDR1 SGHRS and CDR2 YFSETQ. V shed 0 bases and J shed 0 bases, with 10 bases lying between them. The CDR3 extends over 16 amino acids.

The chain has TRBV29-1 and TRBJ2-5; tentatively, D is TRBD1 (6 bases). V was shortened by 2 bases and J by 2 bases, with 9 bases between the two germline ends. This CDR3 is built from 13 residues. Germline V CDR1 and CDR2: SQVTM, ANQGSEA. The CDR3 DNA reads as TGCAGCGTTGAACCTACAGGGCAAGAGACCCAGTACTTC. Translated: CSVEPTGQETQYF.

V gene TRBV5-1 combines with J gene TRBJ2-7; tentative D call: TRBD1 (7 bases). This CDR3 comprises 16 residues. Trimming pared 4 bases from V and 2 bases from J, leaving 19 bases between. Germline CDR1 SGHRS, CDR2 YFSETQ. CDR3 amino acids: CASSAARQGGTYEQYF. In DNA, the CDR3 is TGCGCCAGCAGCGCAGCCAGACAGGGAGGTACCTACGAGCAGTACTTC.

The chain couples TRBV30 to TRBJ1-1; D might be TRBD1 (6 bases). Germline V gives CDR1 GTSNPN, CDR2 SVGIG (reference sequence). V was cut by 3 bases and J by 0 bases, with 11 bases left in between. The CDR3 sequence is 14 residues long. CDR3 in amino acids: CAWSPGQLNTEAFF. As DNA, the CDR3 is TGTGCCTGGAGCCCTGGACAGCTGAACACTGAAGCTTTCTTT.

In DNA, the CDR3 is TGTGCCAGTAGTCCAGGACTAGCGGGGGGGCCCGACACCGGGGAGCTGTTTTTT. Its translation is CASSPGLAGGPDTGELFF. The rearrangement links TRBV19 to TRBJ2-2; TRBD2 matches at 15 bases. Germline values: CDR1 LNHDA, CDR2 SQIVND (reference sequence). The CDR3 consists of 18 residues. V trimming: 5 bases; J trimming: 3 bases; junction bases outside the gene matches: 7.

V gene TRBV15 combines with J gene TRBJ1-3, with D maybe TRBD1 (6 bases). The CDR3 is made up of 19 amino acids. In germline, CDR1 is LNHNV, CDR2 YYDKDF (reference sequence). The V end lost 0 bases, the J end lost 0 bases, and 18 bases lay between the germline ends. The CDR3 region is CATSRDPTGTQNSGNTIYF. The DNA for the CDR3 is TGTGCCACCAGCAGAGACCCAACAGGGACGCAGAACTCTGGAAACACCATATATTTT.

The sample holds one count of this clone. The chain combines TRBV2 with TRBJ1-4; D gene uncertain. Trimming removed 8 bases from V and 4 bases from J, with 14 bases in between. The CDR3 covers 14 residues. Germline CDR1 and CDR2: SNHLY and FYNNEI. The CDR3 region has the DNA TGTGCCAGCTTGAGCGGCAGCAATAATGAAAAACTGTTTTTT. It codes for CASLSGSNNEKLFF.

Here the CDR3 DNA reads TGTGCCAGCAGCATCGGGGGGGCCGCAGATACGCAGTATTTT. Translated: CASSIGGAADTQYF. The chain is built from TRBV7-9 and TRBJ2-3; TRBD2 aligns across 8 bases. CDR3 length: 14 residues. Germline V gene lookup returns CDR1 SEHNR and CDR2 FQNEAQ (reference sequence). Germline trimming cut 5 bases from V and 4 bases from J; bases unmatched to any gene: 5.

This chain connects TRBV3-1 (or the pseudogene TRBV3-2) to TRBJ2-2; 9 nucleotides line up with TRBD2. The J segment lost 1 base and the V segment lost 0 bases, leaving 9 bases of the junction unmatched. The CDR3 is 19 residues long. The germline gives CDR1 LGHDT, CDR2 YNNKEL (reference sequence). CDR3: CASSQDPSGVALNTGELFF. The CDR3 coding sequence is TGTGCCAGCAGCCAAGATCCTAGCGGGGTCGCTCTGAACACCGGGGAGCTGTTTTTT.